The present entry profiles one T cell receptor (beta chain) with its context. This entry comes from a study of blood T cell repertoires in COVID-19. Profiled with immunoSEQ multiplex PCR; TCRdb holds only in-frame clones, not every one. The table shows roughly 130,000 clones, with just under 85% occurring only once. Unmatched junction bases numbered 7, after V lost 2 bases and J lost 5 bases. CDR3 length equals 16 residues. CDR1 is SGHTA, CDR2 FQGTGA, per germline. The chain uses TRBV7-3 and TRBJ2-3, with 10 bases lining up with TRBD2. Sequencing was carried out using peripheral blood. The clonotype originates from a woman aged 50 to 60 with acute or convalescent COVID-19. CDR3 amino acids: CASSLFPLAGVDTQYF. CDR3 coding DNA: TGTGCCAGCAGCTTATTTCCTCTAGCGGGGGTAGATACGCAGTATTTT.